Listed below are T cell receptor beta chains from one sample, sequenced in a study of blood T cell repertoires in COVID-19. Produced via immunoSEQ multiplex PCR; TCRdb's table is partial and in-frame only. Of about 240,000 clones in the sample, about 82% were seen once. The sample taken for sequencing was peripheral blood. Receptors were obtained from a man older than 75 with acute or convalescent COVID-19. Each CDR3 is given with its conserved first and last residue. D genes are given only for firm matches. The size of a clone is reported for some rows only, either as once, few or many, or as a class for expanded clones.

J gene: TRBJ1-1; clone size: NA; D gene: NA; V gene: TRBV6-4; CDR3 DNA: TGTGCCAGCAGTGACGGGCGAAGGAACACTGAAGCTTTCTTT; CDR3 protein: CASSDGRRNTEAFF
J gene: TRBJ2-3; clone size: few; D gene: NA; V gene: TRBV6-6; CDR3 DNA: TGTGCCAGCCGGGGGACGAGCACAGATACGCAGTATTTT; CDR3 protein: CASRGTSTDTQYF
J gene: TRBJ2-7; clone size: NA; D gene: TRBD2; V gene: TRBV5-4; CDR3 DNA: TGTGCCAGCAGCTCCCCCGGGGGGGGCGGAATAGGGGAGCAGTACTTC; CDR3 protein: CASSSPGGGGIGEQYF
J gene: TRBJ1-4; clone size: NA; D gene: NA; V gene: TRBV4-3; CDR3 DNA: TGCGCCAGCAGCCAAGAAAGTTTAGCAACTAATGAAAAACTGTTTTTT; CDR3 protein: CASSQESLATNEKLFF
J gene: TRBJ2-3; clone size: NA; D gene: TRBD1; V gene: TRBV2; CDR3 DNA: TGTGCCAGCATGGGACAGAGCACAGATACGCAGTATTTT; CDR3 protein: CASMGQSTDTQYF
J gene: TRBJ2-7; clone size: NA; D gene: NA; V gene: TRBV9; CDR3 DNA: TGTGCCAGCAGCGTATCCTCCAGCTCCTACGAGCAGTACTTC; CDR3 protein: CASSVSSSSYEQYF
J gene: TRBJ2-5; clone size: NA; D gene: TRBD2; V gene: TRBV5-4; CDR3 DNA: TGTGCCAGCAGCGAGAAAGCGGGGGGGCTTGAGACCCAGTACTTC; CDR3 protein: CASSEKAGGLETQYF
J gene: TRBJ1-1; clone size: NA; D gene: TRBD1; V gene: TRBV19; CDR3 DNA: TGTGCCAGTATCAATATCCGGGACAGGGGTCCGAACACTGAAGCTTTCTTT; CDR3 protein: CASINIRDRGPNTEAFF
J gene: TRBJ2-7; clone size: NA; D gene: NA; V gene: TRBV12-3/TRBV12-4; CDR3 DNA: TGTGCCAGCAGTTTGGCAGGGTCCCACGAGCAGTACTTC; CDR3 protein: CASSLAGSHEQYF
J gene: TRBJ1-1; clone size: NA; D gene: NA; V gene: TRBV7-9; CDR3 DNA: TGTGCCAGCAGCCCAGAGACAGTGACTGAAGCTTTCTTT; CDR3 protein: CASSPETVTEAFF
J gene: TRBJ1-1; clone size: NA; D gene: NA; V gene: TRBV18; CDR3 DNA: TGTGCCAGCTCACTAAGTCCAGTTAACACTGAAGCTTTCTTT; CDR3 protein: CASSLSPVNTEAFF
J gene: TRBJ1-1; clone size: NA; D gene: TRBD1; V gene: TRBV19; CDR3 DNA: TGTGCCAGTAGTTCGACAGGGATGTTGACGAACACTGAAGCTTTCTTT; CDR3 protein: CASSSTGMLTNTEAFF
J gene: TRBJ2-2; clone size: few; D gene: NA; V gene: TRBV4-2; CDR3 DNA: TGTGCCAGCAGCCAAGACCAGCGGCACCTGAACACCGGGGAGCTGTTTTTT; CDR3 protein: CASSQDQRHLNTGELFF
J gene: TRBJ1-1; clone size: NA; D gene: NA; V gene: TRBV2; CDR3 DNA: TGTGCCAGCACCCTGGCAGGGGTGAACACTGAAGCTTTCTTT; CDR3 protein: CASTLAGVNTEAFF
J gene: TRBJ2-1; clone size: once; D gene: NA; V gene: TRBV5-4; CDR3 DNA: TGTGCCAGCAGCTTGGCCGGGGGTTCTAGGGGTGAGCAGTTCTTC; CDR3 protein: CASSLAGGSRGEQFF
J gene: TRBJ1-1; clone size: NA; D gene: NA; V gene: TRBV6-2/TRBV6-3; CDR3 DNA: TGTGCCAGCAGTCGGGGACAGAACACTGAAGCTTTCTTT; CDR3 protein: CASSRGQNTEAFF
J gene: TRBJ2-1; clone size: NA; D gene: TRBD2; V gene: TRBV2; CDR3 DNA: TGTGCCAGCCGGAGGCGGGGGTCCTACAATGAGCAGTTCTTC; CDR3 protein: CASRRRGSYNEQFF
J gene: TRBJ1-3; clone size: NA; D gene: NA; V gene: TRBV6-1; CDR3 DNA: TGTGCCAGCAGTGCCCTCGGAGGGGCCTCCGGAAACACCATATATTTT; CDR3 protein: CASSALGGASGNTIYF
J gene: TRBJ1-2; clone size: NA; D gene: TRBD1; V gene: TRBV10-3; CDR3 DNA: TGTGCCATCAGCCGGGACAGGGATGATACCTATGGCTACACCTTC; CDR3 protein: CAISRDRDDTYGYTF
J gene: TRBJ2-5; clone size: NA; D gene: TRBD2; V gene: TRBV7-7; CDR3 DNA: TGTGCTAGCAGCTTAAAGCGGGGGGTGGGGACCCAGTACTTC; CDR3 protein: CASSLKRGVGTQYF
J gene: TRBJ1-1; clone size: NA; D gene: NA; V gene: TRBV6-1; CDR3 DNA: TGTGCCAGCAGTGGGACGACAGGAGCCCTCATGAACACTGAAGCTTTCTTT; CDR3 protein: CASSGTTGALMNTEAFF
J gene: TRBJ2-1; clone size: NA; D gene: NA; V gene: TRBV18; CDR3 DNA: TGTGCCAGCTCACCACCGAGCCTAAATGAGCAGTTCTTC; CDR3 protein: CASSPPSLNEQFF
J gene: TRBJ2-5; clone size: NA; D gene: NA; V gene: TRBV28; CDR3 DNA: TGTGCCAGCAGTTTAGGGTCGCCAGGGACCCAGTACTTC; CDR3 protein: CASSLGSPGTQYF
J gene: TRBJ1-5; clone size: NA; D gene: NA; V gene: TRBV6-5; CDR3 DNA: TGTGCCAGCACCGACGGAGTTAATCAGCCCCAGCATTTT; CDR3 protein: CASTDGVNQPQHF
J gene: TRBJ2-1; clone size: NA; D gene: NA; V gene: TRBV6-5; CDR3 DNA: TGTGCCAGCAGGGGGGCGTCAGCCAACAATGAGCAGTTCTTC; CDR3 protein: CASRGASANNEQFF
J gene: TRBJ2-7; clone size: NA; D gene: TRBD2; V gene: TRBV27; CDR3 DNA: TGTGCCAGCAGTTTAATGATAGCGGGAGGCCAGGAGCAGTACTTC; CDR3 protein: CASSLMIAGGQEQYF
J gene: TRBJ2-5; clone size: NA; D gene: NA; V gene: TRBV18; CDR3 DNA: TGTGCCAGCTCTCTCCGGGATATCCAAGAGACCCAGTACTTC; CDR3 protein: CASSLRDIQETQYF
J gene: TRBJ1-6; clone size: NA; D gene: TRBD1; V gene: TRBV3-1/TRBV3-2; CDR3 DNA: TGTGCCAGCAGCCTGGGACAGGGGGCCCCCTCCCCCACCTCACTTTATAATTCACCCCTCCACTTT; CDR3 protein: CASSLGQGAPSPTSLYNSPLHF
J gene: TRBJ2-5; clone size: NA; D gene: TRBD1; V gene: TRBV24-1; CDR3 DNA: TGTGCCACCAGTGACCCGGGACAGGTCCAAGAGACCCAGTACTTC; CDR3 protein: CATSDPGQVQETQYF
J gene: TRBJ2-7; clone size: NA; D gene: TRBD1; V gene: TRBV11-3; CDR3 DNA: TGTGCCAGCAGCCCGGGACAGGGGAACTACGAGCAGTACTTC; CDR3 protein: CASSPGQGNYEQYF
J gene: TRBJ2-7; clone size: NA; D gene: NA; V gene: TRBV19; CDR3 DNA: TGTGCCAGTAGTAGAGGGGGCGAGCAGTACTTC; CDR3 protein: CASSRGGEQYF
J gene: TRBJ2-2; clone size: once; D gene: TRBD2; V gene: TRBV18; CDR3 DNA: TGTGCCAGCTCACCGGGACTAGTTGTATCCGGGGAGCTGTTTTTT; CDR3 protein: CASSPGLVVSGELFF
J gene: TRBJ1-4; clone size: NA; D gene: NA; V gene: TRBV5-1; CDR3 DNA: TGCGCCAGCAGCTTGTCTGCCAGTAATGAAAAACTGTTTTTT; CDR3 protein: CASSLSASNEKLFF
J gene: TRBJ1-1; clone size: NA; D gene: NA; V gene: TRBV6-6; CDR3 DNA: TGTGCCAGCAGTTACCCTGAGGGGGGGCTTACTGAAGCTTTCTTT; CDR3 protein: CASSYPEGGLTEAFF
J gene: TRBJ2-7; clone size: NA; D gene: NA; V gene: TRBV5-1; CDR3 DNA: TGCGCCAGCAGCTTGGGACTGAGGGAGCAGTACTTC; CDR3 protein: CASSLGLREQYF
J gene: TRBJ1-2; clone size: NA; D gene: NA; V gene: TRBV11-2; CDR3 DNA: TGTGCCAGCAGCTTAGATAGGAGTAGCTACACCTTC; CDR3 protein: CASSLDRSSYTF
J gene: TRBJ1-2; clone size: NA; D gene: TRBD1; V gene: TRBV28; CDR3 DNA: TGTGCCAGCAGTATACTACAGGGGAGTGGCTACACCTTC; CDR3 protein: CASSILQGSGYTF
J gene: TRBJ2-3; clone size: NA; D gene: TRBD1; V gene: TRBV5-4; CDR3 DNA: TGTGCCAGCAGCTTCGAACAGGGGGGTACGCAGTATTTT; CDR3 protein: CASSFEQGGTQYF
J gene: TRBJ2-7; clone size: NA; D gene: NA; V gene: TRBV6-4; CDR3 DNA: TGTGCCAGCAGTCGAGGCAGGGTTAGCTCCTACGAGCAGTACTTC; CDR3 protein: CASSRGRVSSYEQYF
J gene: TRBJ1-5; clone size: NA; D gene: TRBD1; V gene: TRBV19; CDR3 DNA: TGTGCCAGTAGTCCGGACAGGGGAGGGATTCAGCCCCAGCATTTT; CDR3 protein: CASSPDRGGIQPQHF
J gene: TRBJ1-2; clone size: few; D gene: TRBD1; V gene: TRBV6-5; CDR3 DNA: TGTGCCAGCAGAACCGGGACAGGGGGTTGGGGCTACACCTTC; CDR3 protein: CASRTGTGGWGYTF
J gene: TRBJ1-5; clone size: NA; D gene: NA; V gene: TRBV19; CDR3 DNA: TGTGCCAGTAGTATAGCATACAGTCTATGGCATTTT; CDR3 protein: CASSIAYSLWHF
J gene: TRBJ1-2; clone size: NA; D gene: TRBD1; V gene: TRBV6-5; CDR3 DNA: TGTGCCGCCGGACAGGGCATCGACTTCGGGGGCTACACCTTC; CDR3 protein: CAAGQGIDFGGYTF
J gene: TRBJ2-7; clone size: NA; D gene: NA; V gene: TRBV7-2; CDR3 DNA: TGTGCCAGCACGTCCCGAATCGGTTACGAGCAGTACTTC; CDR3 protein: CASTSRIGYEQYF
J gene: TRBJ1-3; clone size: NA; D gene: TRBD1; V gene: TRBV24-1; CDR3 DNA: TGTGCCACCAGTGGACAGGGACCATACTCTGGAAACACCATATATTTT; CDR3 protein: CATSGQGPYSGNTIYF
J gene: TRBJ2-3; clone size: NA; D gene: TRBD1; V gene: TRBV18; CDR3 DNA: TGTGCCAGCTCACCCCAACAGGGGGCCCTTAGCACAGATACGCAGTATTTT; CDR3 protein: CASSPQQGALSTDTQYF